This T cell receptor (beta chain) was recovered during a study of cytomegalovirus exposure and HLA in healthy donors. Vbeta (60) and Jbeta (13) primers were used in the PCR. Using immunoSEQ multiplex PCR, the repertoire was profiled, and TCRdb retains in-frame clones only, with some absent. The table records 220,000 or so clones, approximately 70% of them present only once. The study, taken as a whole, reports: A link between a missense DCLRE1C variant and TCR beta V- and J-gene trimming emerged from a later analysis.

Notes on this clone: No antigen is known for it.

The CDR3 has 14 amino acids. V lost 4 bases to trimming and J lost 5 bases, with 18 bases between them. CDR1 SQVTM and CDR2 ANQGSEA come from the germline V gene. The sequenced material came from PBMCs. The TCR was taken from a woman aged 30 to 39 in good health and CMV-seronegative. The chain recombines TRBV29-1 with TRBJ2-7; TRBD1 might be the D (5 bases). The CDR3 DNA reads TGCAGCGTTGGACAGCTAGGGGCAGGGAACGAGCAGTACTTC. As protein: CSVGQLGAGNEQYF.